Listed below are T cell receptor beta chains from one sample, sequenced in a study of blood T cell repertoires in COVID-19. Produced via immunoSEQ multiplex PCR; TCRdb's table is partial and in-frame only. The sample has about 89,000 clones; just under 85% are singletons. Sequenced input: peripheral blood. The receptors come from a man between 65 and 80 years old with acute or convalescent COVID-19. CDR3s include the opening cysteine and the closing phenylalanine or tryptophan. The D gene is left open where the match is weak. The size of a clone is reported for some rows only, either as once, few or many, or as a class for expanded clones.

>NA|TRBV28|13|TRBD1|TRBJ2-7
TGTGCCAGCAGCCGAGGACAGGGGTTCGAGCAGTACTTC
CASSRGQGFEQYF
>NA|TRBV7-9|16|TRBD2|TRBJ2-1
TGTGCCAGCAGCGGTAGGACTAGCAGAGGTAACAATGAGCAGTTCTTC
CASSGRTSRGNNEQFF
>NA|TRBV6-6|15|TRBD1|TRBJ1-4
TGTGCCAGCGGGCTTACAGGGGCGCCTAATGAAAAACTGTTTTTT
CASGLTGAPNEKLFF
>NA|TRBV5-1|16|TRBD1|TRBJ2-1
TGCGCCAGCAGCTTGGACCCGGGACAGCCCTACAATGAGCAGTTCTTC
CASSLDPGQPYNEQFF
>once|TRBV3-1/TRBV3-2|12|NA|TRBJ2-2
TGTGCCACATCAGGGGACACCGGGGAGCTGTTTTTT
CATSGDTGELFF
>NA|TRBV9|17|NA|TRBJ2-2
TGTGCCAGCAGCGCCATTACCGGGACTGGCAACACCGGGGAGCTGTTTTTT
CASSAITGTGNTGELFF
>NA|TRBV30|16|TRBD1|TRBJ1-4
TGTGCCTGGACGACAGGGGCCGACCCAACTAATGAAAAACTGTTTTTT
CAWTTGADPTNEKLFF
>few|TRBV11-3|15|NA|TRBJ1-3
TGTGCCAGCAGCTCCGGGGGGGCATCGGGAAACACCATATATTTT
CASSSGGASGNTIYF
>NA|TRBV6-5|16|NA|TRBJ2-6
TGTGCCAGCAGTTACTCGAGTGCATCTGGGGCCAACGTCCTGACTTTC
CASSYSSASGANVLTF
>once|TRBV5-6|15|TRBD2|TRBJ2-1
TGTGCCAGCAGCCCCAGGACTAGCGGAAATCGCGAGCAGTTCTTC
CASSPRTSGNREQFF
>NA|TRBV15|15|TRBD2|TRBJ2-3
TGTGCCACCAGCAGAGGCCAGGGCGGGGGAGATACGCAGTATTTT
CATSRGQGGGDTQYF
>NA|TRBV19|16|TRBD2|TRBJ2-1
TGTGCCAGTAGTAGGACCGATAGCGGGGGGCAGGATGAGCAGTTCTTC
CASSRTDSGGQDEQFF
>NA|TRBV7-9|17|TRBD2|TRBJ2-2
TGTGCCAGCAGCACATTTTTCGGGCGGGAGGTTTCCGGGGAGCTGTTTTTT
CASSTFFGREVSGELFF
>NA|TRBV2|15|NA|TRBJ1-4
TGTGCCAGCAGGAGGTTTCGAGCAACTAATGAAAAACTGTTTTTT
CASRRFRATNEKLFF
>NA|TRBV6-2/TRBV6-3|16|NA|TRBJ1-5
TGTGCCAGCAGTTCCATGACAGGCTCTGGCAATCAGCCCCAGCATTTT
CASSSMTGSGNQPQHF
>few|TRBV19|13|NA|TRBJ2-1
TGTGCCAGTTCCGACACACGGCGGGATGAGCAGTTCTTC
CASSDTRRDEQFF
>NA|TRBV6-4|17|TRBD1|TRBJ1-6
TGTGCCAGCAGCGCCTCCGGGACAGGGCTTAGGAATTCACCCCTCCACTTT
CASSASGTGLRNSPLHF
>NA|TRBV6-1|16|TRBD2|TRBJ2-5
TGTGCCAGCAGTGATTGGGGGAGGGCCCATCAAGAGACCCAGTACTTC
CASSDWGRAHQETQYF
>NA|TRBV7-2|14|TRBD1|TRBJ2-3
TGTGCCAGCAGACGACGGACAGGGGGAGATACGCAGTATTTT
CASRRRTGGDTQYF
>few|TRBV7-9|16|NA|TRBJ2-3
TGTGCCAGCATAGGCCGGGGTGGAACTAGCACAGATACGCAGTATTTT
CASIGRGGTSTDTQYF
>NA|TRBV14|15|NA|TRBJ1-1
TGTGCCAGCAGCCAAGAAAGCCATGTGAACACTGAAGCTTTCTTT
CASSQESHVNTEAFF
>NA|TRBV5-1|13|TRBD1|TRBJ2-4
TGCGCCAGCAGCCTGGGACAGGGGGGCATTCAGTACTTC
CASSLGQGGIQYF
>NA|TRBV19|17|NA|TRBJ2-1
TGTGCCAGTAGTGGACCGAAGAGGGCGCCCAGGAAGGAGGAGCAGTTCTTC
CASSGPKRAPRKEEQFF
>NA|TRBV24-1|14|TRBD2|TRBJ2-2
TGTGCCACCAGTGATCGGACTAGCTCCGGGGAGCTGTTTTTT
CATSDRTSSGELFF
>NA|TRBV7-2|14|TRBD2|TRBJ2-7
TGTGCCAGCAGCTTAGGGACTAGCGGGAGGGAGCAGTACTTC
CASSLGTSGREQYF
>NA|TRBV11-2|17|TRBD2|TRBJ2-7
TGTGCCAGCAGCTTAAAACTGGAGCGGGGGCCCTCCTACGAGCAGTACTTC
CASSLKLERGPSYEQYF
>NA|TRBV7-2|15|TRBD2|TRBJ2-2
TGTGCCAGCAGCTTTAGCGGGAGCGGAGCCGGGGAGCTGTTTTTT
CASSFSGSGAGELFF
>NA|TRBV6-5|15|TRBD1|TRBJ2-5
TGTGCCAGCAGTCCCCGGACAGGGGGAACGGAGACCCAGTACTTC
CASSPRTGGTETQYF
>once|TRBV30|13|TRBD1|TRBJ2-5
TGTGCCTGGAGTGTACAGGGGCAAGAGACCCAGTACTTC
CAWSVQGQETQYF
>NA|TRBV3-1/TRBV3-2|11|NA|TRBJ2-7
TGTGCCAGCAGCCGACTCGGGGAGCAGTACTTC
CASSRLGEQYF
>NA|TRBV21-1|17|NA|TRBJ2-2
TGTGCCAGCCCTCGGGGGTTTACTAGCGGGAGGGCCGAGGAGCTGTTTTTT
CASPRGFTSGRAEELFF
>NA|TRBV5-1|15|TRBD2|TRBJ2-7
TGCGCCAGCAGCTTGGAGGGACTAGGGGCACTCGAGCAGTACTTC
CASSLEGLGALEQYF
>NA|TRBV10-1|14|NA|TRBJ1-2
TGCGCCAGCAGTCCCGAGTCGGGGAGCTATGGCTACACCTTC
CASSPESGSYGYTF
>NA|TRBV7-7|14|NA|TRBJ2-5
TGTGCTAGCAGCCAGGGGCAGACCCAAGAGACCCAGTACTTC
CASSQGQTQETQYF
>NA|TRBV19|17|TRBD2|TRBJ2-1
TGTGCCAGTAGTATCGGGAAGTTGGGACTAGCTAACAATGAGCAGTTCTTC
CASSIGKLGLANNEQFF
>NA|TRBV19|15|TRBD1|TRBJ1-5
TGTGCCAGTAGTCAACTGGACAGGGGGGGTCAGCCCCAGCATTTT
CASSQLDRGGQPQHF
>NA|TRBV25-1|14|NA|TRBJ1-4
TGTGCCAGCAGGGAAGAGGCAACTAATGAAAAACTGTTTTTT
CASREEATNEKLFF
>NA|TRBV4-1|17|NA|TRBJ2-3
TGCGCCAGCCACCAAAGGGGAACCCTTGGGGGGACAGATACGCAGTATTTT
CASHQRGTLGGTDTQYF
>NA|TRBV30|13|NA|TRBJ2-5
TGTGCCTGGAGTTTACCGACTGCCCTTAAGGAGTACTTC
CAWSLPTALKEYF
>once|TRBV14|13|NA|TRBJ1-4
TGTGCCAGCAGCCAAGATTTGGGGGGAAAACTGTTTTTT
CASSQDLGGKLFF
>few|TRBV7-2|17|TRBD1|TRBJ1-1
TGTGCCAGCAGCCTCCCCCGGGCGGACAGGGGGAACACTGAAGCTTTCTTT
CASSLPRADRGNTEAFF
>NA|TRBV5-1|14|NA|TRBJ2-7
TGCGCCAGCAGCTTGACTAGTCCCTCCTACGAGCAGTACTTC
CASSLTSPSYEQYF
>NA|TRBV2|14|TRBD1|TRBJ1-1
TGTGCCAGCAGGTGGACAGGGATTGAAACTGAAGCTTTCTTT
CASRWTGIETEAFF
>NA|TRBV11-3|14|NA|TRBJ2-3
TGTGCCAGCAGCTTTAGCGGTTACACAGATACGCAGTATTTT
CASSFSGYTDTQYF
>NA|TRBV18|15|NA|TRBJ2-7
TGTGCCAGCTCACCAGTAAGGGGTTTCTCCTACGAGCAGTACTTC
CASSPVRGFSYEQYF
>NA|TRBV7-2|14|TRBD2|TRBJ2-5
TGTGCCAGCAGCTTAGGGACTAGGAAAGAGACCCAGTACTTC
CASSLGTRKETQYF
>NA|TRBV5-6|18|TRBD2|TRBJ2-6
TGTGCCAGCAGCATGGGACTAGCGGGAGTTGCGGGGGCCAACGTCCTGACTTTC
CASSMGLAGVAGANVLTF
>NA|TRBV9|18|TRBD2|TRBJ2-3
TGTGCCAGCAGCGTAGGGGTGCTAGCGGAGACTAGCACAGATACGCAGTATTTT
CASSVGVLAETSTDTQYF
>NA|TRBV7-3|15|NA|TRBJ2-3
TGTGCCAGCAGCTTATTCGGGGGACGCACAGATACGCAGTATTTT
CASSLFGGRTDTQYF
>once|TRBV10-3|18|TRBD1|TRBJ1-2
TGTGCCATCAGAGGGAGTATGGGGACAGGAGGAAGTAACTATGGCTACACCTTC
CAIRGSMGTGGSNYGYTF
>NA|TRBV6-5|15|TRBD1|TRBJ1-1
TGTGCCAGCAGCCAAAACCTCAGGGGGCGGACTGAAGCTTTCTTT
CASSQNLRGRTEAFF
>medium-sized|TRBV6-5|12|NA|TRBJ2-7
TGTGCCAGCAGTCGGGACATATACGAGCAGTACTTC
CASSRDIYEQYF
>NA|TRBV9|15|TRBD2|TRBJ2-1
TGTGCCAGCAGCAATAGACTAGCAATAGGGAATGAGCAGTTCTTC
CASSNRLAIGNEQFF
>NA|TRBV3-1/TRBV3-2|16|TRBD2|TRBJ2-7
TGTGCCAGCAGCCTTAGACTAGCGGGAGGGCCATACGAGCAGTACTTC
CASSLRLAGGPYEQYF
>NA|TRBV2|15|TRBD1|TRBJ1-2
TGTGCCAGCAGTGCCGGGACAGGGAGGGCCAATGGCTACACCTTC
CASSAGTGRANGYTF
>NA|TRBV7-8|13|NA|TRBJ1-2
TGTGCCAGCAGCCCCGGACAAGACTATGGCTACACCTTC
CASSPGQDYGYTF
>NA|TRBV18|16|NA|TRBJ2-7
TGTGCCAGCTCACCAAAATCACAGGGCGTTACCTACGAGCAGTACTTC
CASSPKSQGVTYEQYF
>NA|TRBV30|14|NA|TRBJ1-2
TGTGCCTGGAGTGTACCCAGGGCTAACTATGGCTACACCTTC
CAWSVPRANYGYTF
>NA|TRBV28|14|NA|TRBJ1-4
TGTGCCAGCAGTTCAGGCGGGGATGATGAAAAACTGTTTTTT
CASSSGGDDEKLFF